Each of the 2 T cell receptor beta chains below was sequenced from the same sample in a study of cytomegalovirus exposure and HLA in healthy donors. 13 Jbeta primers and 60 Vbeta primers were used for the PCR. The method was immunoSEQ multiplex PCR; TCRdb's version includes in-frame clones alone and lacks a portion of them. The profile shows under 200,000 clones, approximately 80% of them singletons. Sequencing was performed on PBMCs. These receptors originate from a female donor in good health and CMV-seronegative.

The chain is built from TRBV7-9 and TRBJ2-7, with TRBD2 as a possible D gene (6 bases). CDR1 is SEHNR and CDR2 is FQNEAQ in the germline V gene (reference sequence). V was trimmed by 3 bases and J by 7 bases, leaving 19 bases between them. The CDR3 is 15 residues long. For the CDR3, the DNA is TGTGCCAGCAGCTTGTATGGGACTCCCGGTGGGGAGCAGTACTTC. Its translation is CASSLYGTPGGEQYF.

This clone occurred a few times. The chain has TRBV7-3 and TRBJ2-2, with TRBD2 identical over 9 bases. V lost 5 bases, J lost 1 base, and 2 bases stayed unmatched. This CDR3 comprises 15 residues. Per the germline V gene, CDR1 is SGHTA and CDR2 is FQGTGA. The CDR3 DNA is TGTGCCAGCAGCCAGACTAGCGGGAACACCGGGGAGCTGTTTTTT. It translates to CASSQTSGNTGELFF.